The clone carrying this T cell receptor beta chain has a handful of counts. As yet, its antigen is unknown. Germline CDR1 and CDR2: MDHEN and SYDVKM. Trimming took off 8 bases at V and 6 bases at J, with 20 bases between the two ends. The CDR3 is made up of 14 amino acids. The sample is drawn from a study of T cells in Graves' hyperthyroidism and ophthalmopathy. Diagnostic assessment was based on clinical symptoms, serum thyroxine and TRAb, thyroid ultrasound and orbital computed tomography. Out of over 7.5 ml of fresh peripheral blood came the PBMCs. TCR beta CDR3 region amplification was performed from RNA transcripts. TCR CDR3 regions were first amplified by RT-PCR with HTBI primers. One entry per CDR3 protein, called by TCRdb with MiXCR from the multiplex PCR reads. The sample shows hundreds of thousands of distinct CDR3 sequences, approximately 15% of them seen only once. General observations from the study: The blood repertoire included most of the expanded thyroid clonotypes above 0.001.

This clonotype originated in a woman aged 25 to 45 with Graves' hyperthyroidism. The chain uses TRBV28 and TRBJ2-7, with D tentatively TRBD1 (6 bases). The sequencing sample was made of blood. In DNA, the CDR3 is TGTGCCAGCTGCCGGCAGGGGTCCGTCGGCGAGCAGTACTTC. Protein: CASCRQGSVGEQYF.